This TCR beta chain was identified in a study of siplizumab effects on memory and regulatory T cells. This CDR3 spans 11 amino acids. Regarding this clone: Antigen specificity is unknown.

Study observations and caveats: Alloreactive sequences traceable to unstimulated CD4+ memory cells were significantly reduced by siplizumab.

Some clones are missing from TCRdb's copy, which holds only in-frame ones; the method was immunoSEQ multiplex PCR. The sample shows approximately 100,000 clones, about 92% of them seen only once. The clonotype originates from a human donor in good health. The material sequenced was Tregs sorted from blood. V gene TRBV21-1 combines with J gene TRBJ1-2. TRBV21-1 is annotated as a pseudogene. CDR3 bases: TGTGCCAGCAATGACACGGGGGGCTACACCTTC. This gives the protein CASNDTGGYTF.